Each of the 9 T cell receptor beta chains below was sequenced from the same sample in a study of shared T cell receptors in the human thymus. Repertoires were generated with immunoSEQ multiplex PCR, while TCRdb's copy carries only in-frame clones and drops some. The sample holds roughly 550,000 clones; 75% to 80% are singletons and the top ten take around 0.012%. These same data were also listed under a study on human thymus T cells.

The sequenced material came from thymocytes. The receptor source for this set is a boy younger than two with a congenital heart defect.

J is TRBJ2-3 and V is TRBV5-4; D not resolved. The germline V gene encodes CDR1 SGHNT and CDR2 YYREEE (reference sequence). The CDR3 extends over 15 amino acids. Trimming pared 4 bases from V and 4 bases from J, leaving 16 bases between. CDR3 protein: CASSRVTHDADTQYF. The DNA for the CDR3 is TGTGCCAGCAGCCGTGTGACTCATGACGCAGATACGCAGTATTTT.

V is TRBV15 and J is TRBJ1-2; D gene ambiguous. There are 15 residues in the CDR3. Germline values: CDR1 LNHNV, CDR2 YYDKDF (reference sequence). Trimming cost V 4 bases and J 2 bases, with 14 bases left between them. This CDR3 reads CATSTGSLRNYGYTF. The CDR3 coding sequence is TGTGCCACCAGCACAGGTTCCCTGCGAAACTATGGCTACACCTTC.

The rearrangement joins TRBV19 to TRBJ2-6; maybe TRBD2 (5 bases). Trimming cost V 3 bases and J 0 bases, with 15 bases left between them. Germline V lookup: CDR1 LNHDA, CDR2 SQIVND (reference sequence). The CDR3 is 18 amino acids. The CDR3 DNA is TGTGCCAGTAGTATGGACTCCTACCCCCGCTCTGGGGCCAACGTCCTGACTTTC. This translates into CASSMDSYPRSGANVLTF.

This clone was observed a handful of times. The chain employs TRBV5-1 and TRBJ1-4; a possible D gene is TRBD1 (5 bases). The CDR3 contains 14 residues. Germline values: CDR1 SGHRS, CDR2 YFSETQ. V was cut by 8 bases and J by 3 bases, with 14 bases left in between. In DNA, the CDR3 is TGCGCCAGAGTGCGGGGCGCTCCTAATGAAAAACTGTTTTTT. As protein: CARVRGAPNEKLFF.

The V and J genes are TRBV29-1 and TRBJ2-3, with 9 bases identical to TRBD1. There are 17 residues in the CDR3. In germline, CDR1 is SQVTM, CDR2 ANQGSEA. V trimming: 4 bases; J trimming: 2 bases; junction bases outside the gene matches: 13. CDR3 bases: TGCAGCGTTGTTTGGTGGCCCCGGGACAGGGCCACAGATACGCAGTATTTT. The encoded protein is CSVVWWPRDRATDTQYF.

The CDR3 loop reads CASSPIAGGPYNEQFF. The CDR3 DNA reads as TGTGCCAGCAGCCCCATAGCGGGAGGGCCATACAATGAGCAGTTCTTC. V gene TRBV27 combines with J gene TRBJ2-1, with 11 bases aligning to TRBD2. The germline V gene encodes CDR1 MNHEY and CDR2 SMNVEV (reference sequence). The V and J ends lost 6 bases and 4 bases, in that order; junction bases with no gene match: 8. The CDR3 is 16 amino acids.

This chain joins TRBV7-2 and TRBJ1-2; TRBD1 might be the D (5 bases). The germline V gene has CDR1 SGHTA and CDR2 FQGNSA. The CDR3 length is 13 residues. V was shortened by 6 bases and J by 4 bases, with 12 bases between the two germline ends. CDR3 amino acids: CASSTRQFYGYTF. The CDR3 DNA reads TGTGCCAGCAGTACCAGACAGTTCTATGGCTACACCTTC. The full variable domain, with the rest looked up from reference TRBV7-2 and TRBJ1-2, is GAGVSQSPSNKVTEKGKDVELRCDPISGHTALYWYRQSLGQGLEFLIYFQGNSAPDKSGLPSDRFSAERTGGSVSTLTIQRTQQEDSAVYLCASSTRQFYGYTFGSGTRLTVV.

The gene calls are TRBV7-6 and TRBJ2-3; 10 bases map to TRBD1. Germline lookup yields CDR1 SGHVS and CDR2 FNYEAQ. With 2 bases clipped from V and 4 bases from J, the junction kept 6 bases outside the gene matches. The CDR3 sequence is 16 residues long. CDR3 amino acids: CASSLFLTGGSDTQYF. The CDR3 nucleotides are TGTGCCAGCAGCTTATTTCTGACAGGGGGCTCAGATACGCAGTATTTT.

The rearrangement uses TRBV7-2 and TRBJ1-2; D is ambiguous. The CDR3 has 14 residues. Trimming cost V 3 bases and J 5 bases, with 13 bases left between them. CDR1 is SGHTA, CDR2 FQGNSA, per germline. The CDR3 DNA follows: TGTGCCAGCAGCTTGCCCCAGGTGGGTTATGGCTACACCTTC. Translated: CASSLPQVGYGYTF.